This T cell receptor beta chain was retrieved from a study of T cells in Graves' hyperthyroidism and ophthalmopathy. Study details: Peripheral blood was acquired at first diagnosis, ahead of any therapy whatsoever.

CDR1 SNHLY and CDR2 FYNNEI come from the germline V gene. V was shortened by 2 bases and J by 8 bases, with 17 bases between the two germline ends. CDR3 length: 15 residues. This clonotype occurred many times. Antigen unknown. Amplification yielded TCR beta CDR3 regions, with RNA transcripts as the source. With the HTBI primer set, the TCR CDR3 went through a first round of RT-PCR. Each CDR3 protein gets one entry after TCRdb re-called the multiplex PCR reads with MiXCR. The table includes about 640,000 distinct CDR3 sequences, roughly 14% detected once. Clinical symptoms, serum thyroxine and TRAb, thyroid ultrasound and orbital computed tomography were used for the diagnoses. Broader study findings: Stable hyperthyroidism was told apart from ophthalmopathy by a model built on 13 V-J features.

The rearrangement joins TRBV2 to TRBJ2-3; weak D call: TRBD2 (6 bases). The receptor was derived from a woman aged 50 to 65 with Graves' ophthalmopathy. The specimen was blood. As DNA, the CDR3 is TGTGCCAGCAGTGAACTAGCGATTGTTCCGAGTACGCAGTATTTT. Protein: CASSELAIVPSTQYF.